These 30 T cell receptor beta chains came from one sample sequenced in a study of control samples from healthy donors and cancer patients. Only in-frame clones appear in the TCRdb table, and some are missing; sequencing was by immunoSEQ multiplex PCR. The sample contains some 90,000 clones, roughly nine tenths of which appear only once. Material: blood. The receptors stem from a woman aged 45-60 years in good health.

The rearrangement joins TRBV18 to TRBJ2-3, with 7 nucleotides matching TRBD1. The ends lost 2 bases at V and 1 base at J; junction bases unmatched: 3. The CDR3 runs 15 residues. Per the germline V gene, CDR1 is KGHSH and CDR2 is LQKENI. The CDR3 bases are TGTGCCAGCTCACCAGGACAGGTGCGCACAGATACGCAGTATTTT. Amino acids: CASSPGQVRTDTQYF.

The V and J genes are TRBV11-3 and TRBJ2-5, with a tentative D call TRBD1 (5 bases). Germline V gene lookup returns CDR1 SGHNT and CDR2 YENEEA. The length of the CDR3 is 13 residues. Trimming removed 1 base from V and 2 bases from J, with 5 bases in between. The CDR3 nucleotides read TGTGCCAGCAGCTTAGGACAGCAAGAGACCCAGTACTTC. Translated, it gives CASSLGQQETQYF. Supplemented by reference TRBV11-3 and TRBJ2-5, the full variable domain reads EAGVVQSPRYKIIEKKQPVAFWCNPISGHNTLYWYLQNLGQGPELLIRYENEEAVDDSQLPKDRFSAERLKGVDSTLKIQPAELGDSAVYLCASSLGQQETQYFGPGTRLLVL.

V is TRBV9 and J is TRBJ2-3, with 8 bases aligning to TRBD1. V was clipped by 0 bases and J by 2 bases; unmatched bases: 8. The CDR3 length is 17 residues. Germline CDR1 and CDR2: SGDLS and YYNGEE. CDR3 in DNA: TGTGCCAGCAGCGTAGCTGGCGACAGGGGAGCCACAGATACGCAGTATTTT. Translation: CASSVAGDRGATDTQYF.

The V call is TRBV28, the J call TRBJ2-5; 9 bases fit TRBD1. In germline, CDR1 is MDHEN, CDR2 SYDVKM. This CDR3 spans 15 amino acids. Trimming at V came to 4 bases and at J to 5 bases, leaving 8 bases not matched to a gene. CDR3 loop: CASSYPTGGGETQYF. In nucleotides, the CDR3 is TGTGCCAGCAGTTACCCTACAGGGGGCGGGGAGACCCAGTACTTC.

The chain combines TRBV19 with TRBJ1-1; a weak D match, TRBD1 (6 bases). The CDR3 spans 14 residues. V was shortened by 5 bases and J by 2 bases, with 12 bases between the two germline ends. Germline CDR1 LNHDA, CDR2 SQIVND (reference sequence). CDR3 DNA: TGTGCCAGTAGTGTTGACAGGCTAAACACTGAAGCTTTCTTT. Translating gives CASSVDRLNTEAFF. Using reference TRBV19 and TRBJ1-1 for the parts outside the CDR3, the full variable domain is DGGITQSPKYLFRKEGQNVTLSCEQNLNHDAMYWYRQDPGQGLRLIYYSQIVNDFQKGDIAEGYSVSREKKESFPLTVTSAQKNPTAFYLCASSVDRLNTEAFFGQGTRLTVV.

The chain uses TRBV6-1 and TRBJ1-5, with a weak D call TRBD1 (5 bases). This CDR3 is built from 15 residues. Germline CDR1 MNHNS, CDR2 SASEGT. The V end was cut by 1 base, the J end by 6 bases, with 13 bases between. DNA of the CDR3: TGTGCCAGCAGTGAAGACAGGCAACGTGGTCAGCCCCAGCATTTT. This translates into CASSEDRQRGQPQHF.

This clone was detected a few times. The rearrangement uses TRBV3-1 (or the pseudogene TRBV3-2) and TRBJ2-7; 8 positions match TRBD1. Per germline, CDR1 LGHDT and CDR2 YNNKEL (reference sequence). The CDR3 has 13 amino acids. V shed 8 bases and J 9 bases; nucleotides not matched to a gene: 12. Here the CDR3 reads CASGADRDTVQYF. The CDR3 bases are TGTGCCAGCGGTGCGGACAGGGACACCGTGCAGTACTTC.

The rearrangement joins TRBV5-4 to TRBJ2-1; 15 bases map to TRBD2. CDR3 size: 16 residues. CDR1 and CDR2 from the germline V gene are SGHNT and YYREEE (reference sequence). V trimming: 4 bases; J trimming: 7 bases; junction bases outside the gene matches: 6. The CDR3 here is CASSQGLAGGVNEQFF. The CDR3 coding sequence is TGTGCCAGCAGCCAAGGACTAGCGGGAGGGGTGAATGAGCAGTTCTTC.

The chain has TRBV10-3 and TRBJ2-1; TRBD2 agrees at 15 bases. Germline CDR1 reads ENHRY; CDR2 reads SYGVKD. The V gene end was trimmed by 10 bases and the J gene end by 7 bases; junction bases not matched to a gene: 5. The CDR3 is made up of 14 amino acids. The CDR3 DNA reads TGTGCCACCGGAGGACTAGCGGGAGGGAATGAGCAGTTCTTC. It specifies CATGGLAGGNEQFF.

The rearrangement uses TRBV7-5 and TRBJ2-2; TRBD2 is the table's D call, not checked against the DNA. TRBV7-5 corresponds to a pseudogene. The CDR3 is 22 amino acids. In DNA, the CDR3 is TGTGCCAGAAGGCTACTAAGGGGTGCTGGGACTAGCGGGACCCATCACACCGGGGAGCTGTTTTTT. Protein product: CARRLLRGAGTSGTHHTGELFF.

The rearrangement links TRBV12-2 to TRBJ1-1; the D call TRBD1 from the table was never checked on the DNA. TRBV12-2 is assigned pseudogene status. This CDR3 has 15 residues. CDR3 DNA sequence: TGTGCAAGTCGCCACGAGACAGGGACCAACACTGAAGCTTTCTTT. Protein: CASRHETGTNTEAFF.

This sequence joins TRBV11-2 and TRBJ2-5; TRBD2 matches 11 bases. CDR1 and CDR2 (germline): SGHAT, FQNNGV. The CDR3 spans 15 residues. Trimming cost V 6 bases and J 4 bases; bases outside gene matches: 7. Here the CDR3 DNA reads TGTGCCAGCAGTTATAGCGGGGGGGCCGGAGAGACCCAGTACTTC. The encoded protein is CASSYSGGAGETQYF. The full variable domain, its missing parts supplied by reference TRBV11-2 and TRBJ2-5, is EAGVAQSPRYKIIEKRQSVAFWCNPISGHATLYWYQQILGQGPKLLIQFQNNGVVDDSQLPKDRFSAERLKGVDSTLKIQPAKLEDSAVYLCASSYSGGAGETQYFGPGTRLLVL.

V and J are TRBV28 and TRBJ2-2, with 12 bases lining up with TRBD2. Germline CDR1 reads MDHEN; CDR2 reads SYDVKM. V shed 4 bases, J shed 4 bases, and the junction held 10 bases outside the gene matches. The CDR3 runs to 18 residues. DNA for the CDR3: TGTGCCAGCAGTTCGCATCTAGCGGGAGGGTTGGGCACCGGGGAGCTGTTTTTT. Translation: CASSSHLAGGLGTGELFF.

V usage is TRBV6-2 or TRBV6-3 and J usage is TRBJ1-5; possibly TRBD1 for D (6 bases). V lost 6 bases and J 7 bases, leaving 22 bases between the germline ends. There are 16 residues in the CDR3. CDR1 and CDR2 (germline): MNHEY, SVGEGT. In DNA form, the CDR3 reads TGTGCCAGCAGCCTTCCACCGGAGGGGGGAAGGCAGCCCCAGCATTTT. This encodes CASSLPPEGGRQPQHF.

The rearrangement uses TRBV7-2 and TRBJ2-1; D gene uncertain. Germline assignment: CDR1 SGHTA and CDR2 FQGNSA. The CDR3 is 12 amino acids. V lost 2 bases, J lost 7 bases, and 6 bases lay in between. CDR3 sequence reads: CASSLIGNEQFF. As DNA, the CDR3 is TGTGCCAGCAGCTTAATCGGGAATGAGCAGTTCTTC.

Points on this clone: This may be a read error, as it is one base from a much larger clone. The V gene is TRBV12-5, the J gene TRBJ2-7; D gene uncertain. V lost 2 bases and J lost 3, with 2 bases in between. Germline V CDR1 and CDR2: LGHNT, FRNRAP. The CDR3 has 11 residues. The CDR3 DNA reads as TGTGCTAGTGGTTTGTACTACGAGCAGTACTTC. It encodes CASGLYYEQYF.

This sequence joins TRBV10-3 and TRBJ2-3; TRBD1 matches at 8 bases. Trimming cost V 2 bases and J 1 base; bases outside gene matches: 2. The CDR3 runs 15 residues. Germline CDR1 reads ENHRY; CDR2 reads SYGVKD. The CDR3 DNA sequence: TGTGCCATCAGTGAGCTGGACAGGGGCACAGATACGCAGTATTTT. Translated: CAISELDRGTDTQYF.

The gene calls are TRBV2 and TRBJ1-3; TRBD1 aligns across 9 bases. The CDR3 is 19 residues long. Trimming cost V 4 bases and J 4 bases; bases outside gene matches: 17. The germline CDR1 and CDR2 sequences are SNHLY and FYNNEI. The DNA of the CDR3 is TGTGCCAGCAGTGCGCCCCGCACCCGAGGACAGGGGTCGGGAAACACCATATATTTT. Translating it yields CASSAPRTRGQGSGNTIYF. Supplemented by reference TRBV2 and TRBJ1-3, the full variable domain reads EPEVTQTPSHQVTQMGQEVILRCVPISNHLYFYWYRQILGQKVEFLVSFYNNEISEKSEIFDDQFSVERPDGSNFTLKIRSTKLEDSAMYFCASSAPRTRGQGSGNTIYFGEGSWLTVV.

The genes are TRBV24-1 and TRBJ2-5; D unresolved. The CDR3 is 11 residues long. V dropped 4 bases and J dropped 5 bases, with 4 bases sitting between them. Per the germline V gene, CDR1 is KGHDR and CDR2 is SFDVKD. The CDR3 DNA follows: TGTGCCACCAGTGAGGGGGAGACCCAGTACTTC. It yields the protein CATSEGETQYF.

The chain employs TRBV5-6 and TRBJ2-2, with TRBD1 matching over 11 bases. The CDR3 runs to 15 residues. After removal of 2 bases from V and 5 bases from J, the junction contained 2 bases not matched to a gene. CDR1 is SGHDT and CDR2 is YYEEEE in the germline V gene. The CDR3 sequence: CASSFGTGGTGELFF. The CDR3 region has the DNA TGTGCCAGCAGCTTTGGGACAGGGGGGACCGGGGAGCTGTTTTTT.

The chain is built from TRBV5-1 and TRBJ1-6, with a tentative D call TRBD1 (5 bases). Germline V gives CDR1 SGHRS, CDR2 YFSETQ. V lost 0 bases to trimming and J lost 7 bases, with 11 bases between them. CDR3 length: 15 amino acids. In DNA, the CDR3 is TGCGCCAGCAGCTTGGATGGGGCTGGGAATTCACCCCTCCACTTT. The encoded protein is CASSLDGAGNSPLHF.

This rearrangement joins TRBV3-1 (or the pseudogene TRBV3-2) to TRBJ2-1; D is unresolved. Germline V gives CDR1 LGHDT, CDR2 YNNKEL (reference sequence). Trimming stripped 1 base from V and 5 bases from J, with 3 bases between. This CDR3 is built from 12 residues. The CDR3 spells CASSQVDNEQFF. The CDR3 nucleotides read TGTGCCAGCAGCCAAGTCGACAATGAGCAGTTCTTC.

This clone appeared once. V usage is TRBV9 and J usage is TRBJ2-3; D is possibly TRBD1 (5 bases). The CDR3 runs to 16 residues. The V gene lost 7 bases and the J gene lost 0 bases, with 18 bases spanning the gap. Germline values: CDR1 SGDLS, CDR2 YYNGEE. CDR3 nucleotides: TGTGCCAGCTCCATAAGGGGCATAACTAGCACAGATACGCAGTATTTT. This sequence encodes CASSIRGITSTDTQYF. The full variable domain, in which reference TRBV9 and TRBJ2-3 provide the parts outside the CDR3, is DSGVTQTPKHLITATGQRVTLRCSPRSGDLSVYWYQQSLDQGLQFLIQYYNGEERAKGNILERFSAQQFPDLHSELNLSSLELGDSALYFCASSIRGITSTDTQYFGPGTRLTVL.

This chain joins TRBV19 and TRBJ2-5; possible D gene TRBD2, 6 bases. In germline, CDR1 is LNHDA, CDR2 SQIVND (reference sequence). This CDR3 spans 15 amino acids. V shed 6 bases and J shed 3 bases, with 17 bases lying between them. In nucleotides, the CDR3 is TGTGCCAGTAGCCTGACCGGGACTGCTAAAGAGACCCAGTACTTC. Protein: CASSLTGTAKETQYF.

This chain links TRBV7-3 with TRBJ1-1, with no clear D. Per germline, CDR1 SGHTA and CDR2 FQGTGA. The CDR3 has 15 amino acids. The V gene lost 5 bases and the J gene lost 0 bases, with 13 bases spanning the gap. The CDR3 bases are TGTGCCAGCAGCCCCCTACTTGGGTTGAACACTGAAGCTTTCTTT. Its protein is CASSPLLGLNTEAFF.

J is TRBJ1-2 and V is TRBV27; D might be TRBD1 (5 bases). This CDR3 contains 13 residues. The germline gives CDR1 MNHEY, CDR2 SMNVEV (reference sequence). V was pared by 6 bases and J by 7 bases, with 15 bases between. The CDR3 DNA reads TGTGCCAGCAGACCCTATCCAGGGTCTGGCTACACCTTC. This translates into CASRPYPGSGYTF.

This clone was counted a few times. V usage is TRBV28 and J usage is TRBJ2-5; 8 nucleotides line up with TRBD2. J was trimmed by 4 bases and V by 5 bases; bases with no gene match: 12. The CDR3 extends over 16 amino acids. The germline CDR1 and CDR2 sequences are MDHEN and SYDVKM. The CDR3 loop is CASSPPRGGGTETQYF. DNA of the CDR3: TGTGCCAGCAGTCCCCCACGGGGCGGGGGGACAGAGACCCAGTACTTC.

The chain combines TRBV18 with TRBJ2-1, with a tentative D call TRBD1 (6 bases). CDR1 is KGHSH and CDR2 is LQKENI in the germline V gene. This CDR3 has 14 residues. Trimming stripped 3 bases from V and 5 bases from J, with 11 bases between. CDR3 sequence reads: CASSPSAGDNEQFF. The CDR3 DNA is TGTGCCAGCTCACCTTCGGCAGGGGACAATGAGCAGTTCTTC.

The chain is built from TRBV7-9 and TRBJ2-1; TRBD2 might be the D (5 bases). V was pared by 5 bases and J by 3 bases, with 17 bases between. Germline V gene data show CDR1 as SEHNR and CDR2 as FQNEAQ (reference sequence). The CDR3 has 16 residues. DNA of the CDR3: TGTGCCAGCAGCCCCCCGGCGGGCGGAGTCTACAATGAGCAGTTCTTC. Translation gives CASSPPAGGVYNEQFF.

This clone was counted a single time. In DNA form, the CDR3 reads TGCAGCGTTGAACCGACAGGGGAAAATGAGCAGTTCTTC. Its protein product is CSVEPTGENEQFF. V gene TRBV29-1 combines with J gene TRBJ2-1, with 8 bases aligning to TRBD1. The V gene end was trimmed by 2 bases and the J gene end by 7 bases; junction bases not matched to a gene: 4. The CDR3 covers 13 residues. CDR1 is SQVTM and CDR2 is ANQGSEA in the germline V gene.